One and the same sample provided the 12 T cell receptor beta chains below, sequenced in a study of T cell responses to AZD1222 COVID-19 vaccine. Using immunoSEQ multiplex PCR, the repertoire was profiled, and TCRdb retains in-frame clones only, with some absent. Among over 100,000 clones listed, about 83% were seen once. This material consisted of peripheral blood, taken on day 0 of AZD1222 vaccination. Source of these receptors: an adult in good health.

CDR3 amino acids: CASSQEPVGAGGLWDTDTQYF. CDR3 DNA: TGCGCCAGCAGCCAAGAACCCGTAGGAGCGGGAGGGCTGTGGGACACAGATACGCAGTATTTT. The J gene is TRBJ2-3, the V gene TRBV4-1; 10 bases are a match to TRBD2. There are 21 residues in the CDR3. The germline gives CDR1 MGHRA, CDR2 YSYEKL. The ends lost 0 bases at V and 2 bases at J; junction bases unmatched: 17.

The rearrangement links TRBV19 to TRBJ1-5; D gene uncertain. The CDR3 extends over 16 amino acids. V lost 6 bases to trimming and J lost 2 bases, with 17 bases between them. Looked up from germline, CDR1 is LNHDA and CDR2 is SQIVND (reference sequence). In DNA, the CDR3 is TGTGCCAGTAGCCTGGTCGGCCATTCGGGCAATCAGCCCCAGCATTTT. Encoded protein: CASSLVGHSGNQPQHF. Together with reference TRBV19 and TRBJ1-5, the CDR3 gives the full variable domain: DGGITQSPKYLFRKEGQNVTLSCEQNLNHDAMYWYRQDPGQGLRLIYYSQIVNDFQKGDIAEGYSVSREKKESFPLTVTSAQKNPTAFYLCASSLVGHSGNQPQHFGDGTRLSIL.

The chain uses TRBV7-3 and TRBJ2-3; 10 nucleotides line up with TRBD2. V lost 5 bases, J lost 4 bases, and 12 bases stayed unmatched. The CDR3 is 17 residues long. Germline-derived CDR1 and CDR2 are SGHTA and FQGTGA. The CDR3 spells CASSLGWLAGVSDTQYF. The CDR3 DNA reads as TGTGCCAGCAGCCTGGGGTGGCTAGCGGGAGTGTCAGATACGCAGTATTTT. Using reference TRBV7-3 and TRBJ2-3 for the parts outside the CDR3, the full variable domain is GAGVSQTPSNKVTEKGKYVELRCDPISGHTALYWYRQSLGQGPEFLIYFQGTGAADDSGLPNDRFFAVRPEGSVSTLKIQRTERGDSAVYLCASSLGWLAGVSDTQYFGPGTRLTVL.

Note on this clone: The sample carries other DNA sequences with the same CDR3. The chain recombines TRBV12-3 or TRBV12-4 with TRBJ2-5; D remains ambiguous. The CDR3 has 11 residues. V was clipped by 5 bases and J by 4 bases, with 5 bases between them. CDR3 nucleotides: TGTGCCAGCAGTCTGGGAGAGACCCAGTACTTC. The encoded protein is CASSLGETQYF.

The genes are TRBV29-1 and TRBJ2-3; D is perhaps TRBD1 (6 bases). The germline V gene has CDR1 SQVTM and CDR2 ANQGSEA. The CDR3 has 14 amino acids. V dropped 7 bases and J dropped 2 bases, with 16 bases sitting between them. The DNA for the CDR3 is TGCAGCGCCTTGAAGGGGGTAATCACAGATACGCAGTATTTT. Translation gives CSALKGVITDTQYF.

The chain combines TRBV28 with TRBJ1-5, with D perhaps matching TRBD1 (5 bases). Trimming cost V 6 bases and J 5 bases, with 14 bases left between them. This CDR3 region has 14 residues. From germline, CDR1 is MDHEN and CDR2 SYDVKM. The CDR3 loop is CASSPLGAHQPQHF. CDR3 DNA: TGTGCCAGCAGCCCCTTAGGGGCACATCAGCCCCAGCATTTT. Combining the CDR3 with reference TRBV28 and TRBJ1-5 gives the whole variable domain DVKVTQSSRYLVKRTGEKVFLECVQDMDHENMFWYRQDPGLGLRLIYFSYDVKMKEKGDIPEGYSVSREKKERFSLILESASTNQTSMYLCASSPLGAHQPQHFGDGTRLSIL.

The CDR3 sequence is CASSSSDRASYEQYF. The CDR3 DNA reads as TGTGCCAGCAGCTCATCCGACAGGGCTTCCTACGAGCAGTACTTC. The J gene is TRBJ2-7, the V gene TRBV7-2, with 7 bases identical to TRBD1. CDR3 size: 15 residues. From germline, CDR1 is SGHTA and CDR2 FQGNSA. Trimming removed 4 bases from V and 1 base from J; junction bases left unmatched: 7. The whole variable domain, remainder taken from reference TRBV7-2 and TRBJ2-7, is GAGVSQSPSNKVTEKGKDVELRCDPISGHTALYWYRQSLGQGLEFLIYFQGNSAPDKSGLPSDRFSAERTGGSVSTLTIQRTQQEDSAVYLCASSSSDRASYEQYFGPGTRLTVT.

The rearrangement joins TRBV19 to TRBJ2-6; 7 positions match TRBD1. V trimming: 1 base; J trimming: 0 bases; junction bases outside the gene matches: 9. This CDR3 has 19 residues. Germline assignment: CDR1 LNHDA and CDR2 SQIVND (reference sequence). As DNA, the CDR3 is TGTGCCAGTAGTATAGGGGTACAGGGGACCCGCTCTGGGGCCAACGTCCTGACTTTC. Residues: CASSIGVQGTRSGANVLTF.

The chain carries TRBV2 and TRBJ2-2; no firm D call. This CDR3 spans 15 amino acids. The germline V gene has CDR1 SNHLY and CDR2 FYNNEI. Trimming removed 7 bases from V and 1 base from J, with 13 bases in between. The CDR3 coding sequence is TGTGCCAGCATAGGCTTGGCAGGGAACACCGGGGAGCTGTTTTTT. This translates into CASIGLAGNTGELFF.

The J gene is TRBJ2-7, the V gene TRBV6-6; a weak D match, TRBD1 (8 bases). V lost 8 bases and J lost 7, with 21 bases in between. The CDR3 has 14 amino acids. Germline V CDR1 and CDR2: MNHNY, SVGAGI (reference sequence). The CDR3 nucleotides are TGTGCCAGCTCGAACAGGGGGAGGGCCGGGGAGCAGTACTTC. Its translation is CASSNRGRAGEQYF.

The chain joins TRBV5-6 to TRBJ1-3; D unclear. CDR1 SGHDT and CDR2 YYEEEE come from the germline V gene. V lost 0 bases to trimming and J lost 0 bases, with 10 bases between them. The CDR3 extends over 16 amino acids. The CDR3 sequence is CASSLVDTSSGNTIYF. In DNA, the CDR3 is TGTGCCAGCAGCTTGGTCGACACCAGCTCTGGAAACACCATATATTTT.

This chain connects TRBV28 to TRBJ2-2, with 12 bases fitting TRBD2. CDR1 is MDHEN and CDR2 is SYDVKM in the germline V gene. The CDR3 has 18 residues. V trimming: 4 bases; J trimming: 3 bases; junction bases outside the gene matches: 9. CDR3: CASSSRTSGILDTGELFF. As DNA, the CDR3 is TGTGCCAGCAGTTCCCGGACTAGCGGGATCCTTGACACCGGGGAGCTGTTTTTT.